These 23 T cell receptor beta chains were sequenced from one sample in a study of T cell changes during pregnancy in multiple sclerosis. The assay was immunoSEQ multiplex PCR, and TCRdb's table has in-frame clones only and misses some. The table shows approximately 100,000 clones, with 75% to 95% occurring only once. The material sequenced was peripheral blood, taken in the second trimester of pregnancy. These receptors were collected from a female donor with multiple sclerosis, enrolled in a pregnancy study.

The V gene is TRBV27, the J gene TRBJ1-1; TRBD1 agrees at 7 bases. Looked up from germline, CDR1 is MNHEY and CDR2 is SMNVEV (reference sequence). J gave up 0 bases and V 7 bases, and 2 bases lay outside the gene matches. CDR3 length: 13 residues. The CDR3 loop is CASNDRVNTEAFF. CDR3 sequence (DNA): TGTGCCAGCAATGACAGGGTGAACACTGAAGCTTTCTTT.

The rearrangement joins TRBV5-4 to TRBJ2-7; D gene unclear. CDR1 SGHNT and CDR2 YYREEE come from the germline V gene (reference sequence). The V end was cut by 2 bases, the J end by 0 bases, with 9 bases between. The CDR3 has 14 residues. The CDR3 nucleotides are TGTGCCAGCAGCTTTGTGACAAACTCCTACGAGCAGTACTTC. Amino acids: CASSFVTNSYEQYF.

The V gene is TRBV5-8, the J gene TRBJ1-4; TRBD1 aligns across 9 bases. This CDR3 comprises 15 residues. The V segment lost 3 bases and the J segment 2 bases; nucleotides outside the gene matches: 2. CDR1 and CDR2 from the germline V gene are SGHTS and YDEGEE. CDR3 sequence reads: CASSSGQGTNEKLFF. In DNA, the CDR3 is TGTGCCAGCAGCTCCGGACAGGGGACTAATGAAAAACTGTTTTTT.

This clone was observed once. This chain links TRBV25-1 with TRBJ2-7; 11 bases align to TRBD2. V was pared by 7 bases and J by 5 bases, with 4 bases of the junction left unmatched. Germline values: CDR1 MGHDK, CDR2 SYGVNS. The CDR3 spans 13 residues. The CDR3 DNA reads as TGTGCCAGCACCCTAGCGGGAGGACACGAGCAGTACTTC. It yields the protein CASTLAGGHEQYF.

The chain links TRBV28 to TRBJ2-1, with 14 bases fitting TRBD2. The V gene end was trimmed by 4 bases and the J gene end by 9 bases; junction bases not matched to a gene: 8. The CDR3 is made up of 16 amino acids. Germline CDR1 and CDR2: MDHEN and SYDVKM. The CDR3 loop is CASSSRTSGRPSEQFF. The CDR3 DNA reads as TGTGCCAGCAGTTCCCGGACTAGCGGGAGGCCCAGTGAGCAGTTCTTC.

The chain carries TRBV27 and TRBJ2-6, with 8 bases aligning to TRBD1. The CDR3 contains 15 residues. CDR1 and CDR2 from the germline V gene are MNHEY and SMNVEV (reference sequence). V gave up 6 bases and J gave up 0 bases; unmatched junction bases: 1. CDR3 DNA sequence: TGTGCCAGCAGGGACAGGGCCTCTGGGGCCAACGTCCTGACTTTC. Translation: CASRDRASGANVLTF.

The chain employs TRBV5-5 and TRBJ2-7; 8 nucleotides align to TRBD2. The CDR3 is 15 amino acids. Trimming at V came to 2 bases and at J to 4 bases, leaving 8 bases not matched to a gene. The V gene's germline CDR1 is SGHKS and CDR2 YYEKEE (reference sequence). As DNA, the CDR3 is TGTGCCAGCAGCTTCAGCGGGAGAGGGTATTACGAGCAGTACTTC. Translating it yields CASSFSGRGYYEQYF. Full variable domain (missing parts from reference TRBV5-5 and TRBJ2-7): DAGVTQSPTHLIKTRGQQVTLRCSPISGHKSVSWYQQVLGQGPQFIFQYYEKEERGRGNFPDRFSARQFPNYSSELNVNALLLGDSALYLCASSFSGRGYYEQYFGPGTRLTVT.

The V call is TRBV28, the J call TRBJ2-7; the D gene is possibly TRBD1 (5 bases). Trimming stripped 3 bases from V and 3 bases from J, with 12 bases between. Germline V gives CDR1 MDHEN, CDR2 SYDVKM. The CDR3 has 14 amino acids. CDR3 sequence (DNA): TGTGCCAGCAGTTTGGGGCCAGTGGGCTACGAGCAGTACTTC. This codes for CASSLGPVGYEQYF.

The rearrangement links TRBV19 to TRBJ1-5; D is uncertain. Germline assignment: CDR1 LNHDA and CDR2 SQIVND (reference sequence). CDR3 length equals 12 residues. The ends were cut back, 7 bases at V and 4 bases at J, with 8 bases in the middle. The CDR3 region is CASKEGNQPQHF. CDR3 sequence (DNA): TGTGCCAGTAAGGAGGGAAATCAGCCCCAGCATTTT.

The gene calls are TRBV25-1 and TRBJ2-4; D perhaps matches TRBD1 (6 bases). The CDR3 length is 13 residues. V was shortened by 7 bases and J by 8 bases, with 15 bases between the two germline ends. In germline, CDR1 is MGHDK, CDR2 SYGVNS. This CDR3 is CASTGVGGDIQYF. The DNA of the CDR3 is TGTGCCAGCACAGGGGTAGGTGGAGACATTCAGTACTTC.

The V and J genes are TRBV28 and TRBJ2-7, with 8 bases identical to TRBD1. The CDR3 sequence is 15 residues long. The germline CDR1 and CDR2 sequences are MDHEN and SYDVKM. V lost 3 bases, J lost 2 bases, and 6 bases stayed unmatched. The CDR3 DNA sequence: TGTGCCAGCAGTTTCCGGGACAGGTTCCCCTACGAGCAGTACTTC. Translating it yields CASSFRDRFPYEQYF.

The CDR3 spells CAIRPGQTRYEQYF. Here the CDR3 DNA reads TGTGCCATCAGACCGGGACAAACACGGTACGAGCAGTACTTC. The gene calls are TRBV10-3 and TRBJ2-7; a weak D match, TRBD1 (6 bases). Germline V gives CDR1 ENHRY, CDR2 SYGVKD. V was pared by 6 bases and J by 4 bases, with 16 bases between. The CDR3 is made up of 14 amino acids.

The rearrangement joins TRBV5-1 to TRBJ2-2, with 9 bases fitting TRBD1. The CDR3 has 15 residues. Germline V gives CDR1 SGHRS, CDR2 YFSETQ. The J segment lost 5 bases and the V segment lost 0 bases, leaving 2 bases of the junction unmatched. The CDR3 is CASSLVTGGTGELFF. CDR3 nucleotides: TGCGCCAGCAGCTTGGTGACAGGGGGGACCGGGGAGCTGTTTTTT.

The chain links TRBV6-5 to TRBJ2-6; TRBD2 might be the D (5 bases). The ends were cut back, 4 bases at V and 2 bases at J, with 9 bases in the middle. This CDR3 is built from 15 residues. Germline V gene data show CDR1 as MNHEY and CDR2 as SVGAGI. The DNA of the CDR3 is TGTGCCAGCAGTTGGTGGGAGACTGGGGCCAACGTCCTGACTTTC. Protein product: CASSWWETGANVLTF.

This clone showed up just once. CDR3 sequence: CASSSEAGQGAYQPQHF. Here the CDR3 DNA reads TGTGCCAGTAGTAGTGAGGCGGGGCAGGGGGCCTATCAGCCCCAGCATTTT. The J gene is TRBJ1-5, the V gene TRBV19; TRBD1 aligns across 8 bases. V was pared by 4 bases and J by 5 bases, with 13 bases of the junction left unmatched. CDR1 is LNHDA, CDR2 SQIVND, per germline (reference sequence). The CDR3 runs 17 residues.

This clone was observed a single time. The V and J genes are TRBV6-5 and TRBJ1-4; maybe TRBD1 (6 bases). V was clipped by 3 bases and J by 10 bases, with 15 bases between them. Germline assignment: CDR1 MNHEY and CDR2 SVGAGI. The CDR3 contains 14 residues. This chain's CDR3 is CASSYRAGAGKLFF. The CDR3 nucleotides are TGTGCCAGCAGTTATCGTGCGGGGGCGGGAAAACTGTTTTTT.

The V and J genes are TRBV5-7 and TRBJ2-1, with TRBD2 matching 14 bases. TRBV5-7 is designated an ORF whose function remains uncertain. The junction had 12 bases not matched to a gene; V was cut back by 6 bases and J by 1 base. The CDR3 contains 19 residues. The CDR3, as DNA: TGTGCCAGCACCCTAGGACTAGCGGGAGGCCCTAGGTCCTACAATGAGCAGTTCTTC. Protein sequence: CASTLGLAGGPRSYNEQFF.

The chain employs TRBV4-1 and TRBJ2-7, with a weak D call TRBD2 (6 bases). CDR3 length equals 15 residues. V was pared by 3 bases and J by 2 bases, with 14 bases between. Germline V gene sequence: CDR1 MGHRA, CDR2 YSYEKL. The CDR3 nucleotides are TGCGCCAGCAGCCAGGGGGTAGCGGTGACCTACGAGCAGTACTTC. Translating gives CASSQGVAVTYEQYF.

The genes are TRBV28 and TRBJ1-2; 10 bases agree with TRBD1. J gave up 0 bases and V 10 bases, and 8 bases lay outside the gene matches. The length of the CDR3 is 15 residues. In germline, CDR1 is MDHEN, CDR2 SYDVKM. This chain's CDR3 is CATGTGDWANYGYTF. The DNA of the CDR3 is TGTGCCACCGGGACAGGGGATTGGGCTAACTATGGCTACACCTTC.

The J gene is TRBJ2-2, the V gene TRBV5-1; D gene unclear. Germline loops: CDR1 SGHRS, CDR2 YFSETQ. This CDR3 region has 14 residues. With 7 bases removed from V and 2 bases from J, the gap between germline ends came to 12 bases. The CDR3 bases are TGCGCCAGCTCTCAGGAAACAAACACCGGGGAGCTGTTTTTT. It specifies CASSQETNTGELFF.

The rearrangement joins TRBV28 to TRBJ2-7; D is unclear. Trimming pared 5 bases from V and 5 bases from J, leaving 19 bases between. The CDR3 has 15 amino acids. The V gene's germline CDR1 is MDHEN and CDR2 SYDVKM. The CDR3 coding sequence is TGTGCCAGCAGTCGGCTACTTTTAGGAGCCCACGAGCAGTACTTC. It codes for CASSRLLLGAHEQYF.

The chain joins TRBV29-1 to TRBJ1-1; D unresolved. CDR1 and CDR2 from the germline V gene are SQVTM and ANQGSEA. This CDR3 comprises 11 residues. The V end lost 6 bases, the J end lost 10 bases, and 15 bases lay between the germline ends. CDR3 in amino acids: CSVSEGKGAFF. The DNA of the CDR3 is TGCAGCGTCAGCGAGGGAAAAGGAGCTTTCTTT. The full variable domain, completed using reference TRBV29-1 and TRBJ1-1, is SAVISQKPSRDICQRGTSLTIQCQVDSQVTMMFWYRQQPGQSLTLIATANQGSEATYESGFVIDKFPISRPNLTFSTLTVSNMSPEDSSIYLCSVSEGKGAFFGQGTRLTVV.

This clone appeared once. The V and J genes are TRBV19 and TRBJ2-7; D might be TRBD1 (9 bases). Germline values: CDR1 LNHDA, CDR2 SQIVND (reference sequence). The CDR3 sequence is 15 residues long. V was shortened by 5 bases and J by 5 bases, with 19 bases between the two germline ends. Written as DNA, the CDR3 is TGTGCCAGTAGTTTAGCGGGACAGGGTGCAGACGAGCAGTACTTC. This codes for CASSLAGQGADEQYF.